Below, 5 T cell receptor beta chains from the same sample are listed, as sequenced in a study of T cell repertoires in cytomegalovirus infection (dated by TCRdb to the late 2010s). This sample was sequenced with an Illumina HiSeq 1500. TCRdb ran its own pipeline on the public reads, namely fastp trimming at Q25 and MiXCR clone calling, and kept in-frame beta chains. Rows with a matching CDR3 protein are joined into one entry that keeps the most common DNA and genes. The table for this sample lists 490,000 or so distinct CDR3 sequences; about 10% of them were counted only once. 10% of the sample lies in the top ten. Sequencing used PBMCs. The source of these receptors is a human donor in good health (CMV status not recorded). Some clones in this sample may be carry-over from other donors' samples.

Note on this clonotype: One end of the junction fails to match germline, which may point to a read error. This chain joins TRBV20-1 and TRBJ1-5; D unresolved. Germline assignment: CDR1 DFQATT and CDR2 SNEGSKA (reference sequence). The CDR3 is made up of 13 amino acids. Here the CDR3 reads CIARGLISQPQHF. The CDR3 coding sequence is TGCATTGCTAGAGGCCTAATAAGTCAGCCCCAGCATTTT.

This clonotype showed up many times. The chain uses TRBV19 and TRBJ2-4; D remains unclear. Germline V gene sequence: CDR1 LNHDA, CDR2 SQIVND (reference sequence). V gave up 4 bases and J gave up 7 bases, with 14 bases separating them. The CDR3 is 14 amino acids. The CDR3 loop is CASSTQIGSNIQYF. Written as DNA, the CDR3 is TGTGCCAGTAGTACCCAGATAGGTTCGAACATTCAGTACTTC.

At least ten counts were recorded for this clonotype. The chain has TRBV5-8 and TRBJ2-1; D might be TRBD2 (6 bases). The CDR3 is 13 amino acids. V was cut by 4 bases and J by 5 bases, with 10 bases left in between. Germline-derived CDR1 and CDR2 are SGHTS and YDEGEE. The CDR3 here is CASSRDLNNEQFF. CDR3 sequence (DNA): TGTGCCAGCAGCCGGGACTTAAACAATGAGCAGTTCTTC.

The chain uses TRBV18 and TRBJ1-5; D remains unclear. Per the germline V gene, CDR1 is KGHSH and CDR2 is LQKENI. The V gene lost 0 bases and the J gene lost 1 base, with 10 bases spanning the gap. The CDR3 spans 16 residues. This chain's CDR3 is CASSPPSGASNQPQHF. CDR3 sequence (DNA): TGTGCCAGCTCACCACCATCAGGTGCAAGCAATCAGCCCCAGCATTTT.

The V gene is TRBV9, the J gene TRBJ1-3; no definite D call. CDR1 and CDR2 (germline): SGDLS, YYNGEE. V was clipped by 3 bases and J by 0 bases, with 19 bases between them. This CDR3 spans 18 amino acids. The CDR3 reads CASSAKSLDGSSGNTIYF. CDR3 coding DNA: TGTGCCAGCAGCGCCAAAAGCCTGGACGGCAGCTCTGGAAACACCATATATTTT. The whole variable domain, remainder taken from reference TRBV9 and TRBJ1-3, is DSGVTQTPKHLITATGQRVTLRCSPRSGDLSVYWYQQSLDQGLQFLIQYYNGEERAKGNILERFSAQQFPDLHSELNLSSLELGDSALYFCASSAKSLDGSSGNTIYFGEGSWLTVV.